This record looks at one TCR beta chain sequence and its context. The same CDR3 can be traced to other DNA sequences in this sample. These data are taken from a study of blood T cell repertoires in COVID-19. In the study overall: Whether acute or convalescent, the COVID-19 samples came from the United States, Italy and Spain.

Participants had their cohort set by participant-reported clinical history. Cohort 3 donors were reported recovered after two negative PCRs, clearance, or symptom resolution. In the authors' workflow: Nucleated cell number was recorded as an estimate derived from reference gene primer amplification. Here immunoSEQ multiplex PCR was the method, and the copy in TCRdb shows in-frame clones only, minus some. That table furnishes V, J and clone size, whereas the DNA furnished D and trimming. The sample includes some 200,000 clones, about 80% of them seen just once. The sequenced sample consisted of PBMCs or T cells enriched from blood (not recorded which). The clonotype comes from a man aged 35 to 55 who had recovered from COVID-19.

CDR3 coding DNA: TGTGCCAGTAGCCGGGACAGGGGAAATGAGCAGTTCTTC. This gives the protein CASSRDRGNEQFF. This chain joins TRBV19 and TRBJ2-1; TRBD1 agrees at 10 bases. The ends lost 6 bases at V and 7 bases at J; junction bases unmatched: 3. This CDR3 comprises 13 residues. Germline V gives CDR1 LNHDA, CDR2 SQIVND (reference sequence).